This TCR beta chain was identified during a study of T-cell reconstitution after alpha-beta-depleted transplantation in children. TCRbeta library preparation incorporated unique molecular identifiers. From the PCR reads, TCRdb called clonotypes with MiXCR, one entry per CDR3 protein. The sample has about 980,000 distinct CDR3 sequences; roughly 31% are singletons. General study points: Hyperexpanded clones declined; after one year, newly produced T cells mostly supplied diversity. Several hundred graft clones that had expanded were reportedly the source of alpha-beta T cells about two months after transplant.

Remarks on this clonotype: Its specificity is unknown.

This CDR3 is built from 15 residues. Per the germline V gene, CDR1 is MGHRA and CDR2 is YSYEKL. Trimming shortened V by 4 bases and J by 2 bases, and 15 bases separated the two germline ends. The TCR sequence derives from a boy younger than two who had a stem cell transplant for SCID, so the T cells may come from the graft donor. Material: PBMCs, mostly from graft donor cells, obtained 360 days after TCRalphabeta/CD19-depleted stem cell transplant. The chain employs TRBV4-1 and TRBJ2-7; the D gene could be TRBD1 or TRBD2 (5 bases each). CDR3 sequence reads: CASSLERDATYEQYF. The CDR3 bases are TGCGCCAGCAGCCTCGAACGGGACGCAACCTACGAGCAGTACTTC.